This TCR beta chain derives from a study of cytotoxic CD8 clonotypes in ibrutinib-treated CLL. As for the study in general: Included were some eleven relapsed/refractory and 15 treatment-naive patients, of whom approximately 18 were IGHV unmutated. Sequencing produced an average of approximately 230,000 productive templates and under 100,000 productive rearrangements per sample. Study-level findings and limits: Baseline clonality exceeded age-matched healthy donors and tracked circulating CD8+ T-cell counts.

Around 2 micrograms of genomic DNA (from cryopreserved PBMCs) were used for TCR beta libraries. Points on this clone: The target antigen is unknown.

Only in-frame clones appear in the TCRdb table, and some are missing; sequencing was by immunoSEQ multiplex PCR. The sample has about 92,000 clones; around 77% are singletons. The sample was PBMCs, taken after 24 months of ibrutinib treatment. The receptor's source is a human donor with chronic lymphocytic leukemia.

CDR3 coding DNA: TGCAGCGTCGGGTCGAATGAGCAGTTCTTC. Translating it yields CSVGSNEQFF. V usage is TRBV29-1 and J usage is TRBJ2-1; D is unresolved. Germline V gives CDR1 SQVTM, CDR2 ANQGSEA. V was clipped by 6 bases and J by 7 bases, with 7 bases between them. CDR3 length: 10 amino acids.